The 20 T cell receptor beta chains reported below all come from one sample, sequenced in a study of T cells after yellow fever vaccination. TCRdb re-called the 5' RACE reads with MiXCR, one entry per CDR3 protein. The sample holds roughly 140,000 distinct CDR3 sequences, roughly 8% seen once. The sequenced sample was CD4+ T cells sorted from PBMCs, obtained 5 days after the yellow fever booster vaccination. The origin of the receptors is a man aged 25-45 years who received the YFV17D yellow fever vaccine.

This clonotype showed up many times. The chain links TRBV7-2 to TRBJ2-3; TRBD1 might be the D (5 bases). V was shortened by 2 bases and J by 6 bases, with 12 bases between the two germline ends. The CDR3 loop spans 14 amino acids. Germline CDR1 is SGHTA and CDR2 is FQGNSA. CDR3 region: CASSLRAGSDTQYF. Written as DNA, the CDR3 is TGTGCCAGCAGCTTAAGAGCAGGGTCCGATACGCAGTATTTT.

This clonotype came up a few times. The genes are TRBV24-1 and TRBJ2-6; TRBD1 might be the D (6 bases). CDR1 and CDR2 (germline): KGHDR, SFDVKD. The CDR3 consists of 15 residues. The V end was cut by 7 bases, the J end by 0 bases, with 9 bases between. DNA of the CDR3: TGTGCCACCAGCCCACAGGGCTCTGGGGCCAACGTCCTGACTTTC. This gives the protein CATSPQGSGANVLTF.

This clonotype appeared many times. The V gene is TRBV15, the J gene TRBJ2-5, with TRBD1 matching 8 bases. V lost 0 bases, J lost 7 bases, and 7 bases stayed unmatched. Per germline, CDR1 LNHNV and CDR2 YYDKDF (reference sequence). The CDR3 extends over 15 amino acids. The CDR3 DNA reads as TGTGCCACCAGCAGAGATTTATCAGGGGGCCGGACCCAGTACTTC. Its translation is CATSRDLSGGRTQYF.

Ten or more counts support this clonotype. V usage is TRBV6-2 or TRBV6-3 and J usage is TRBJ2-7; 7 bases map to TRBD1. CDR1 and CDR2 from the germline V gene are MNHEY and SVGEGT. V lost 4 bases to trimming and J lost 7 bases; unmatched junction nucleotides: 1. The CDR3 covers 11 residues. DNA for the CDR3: TGTGCCAGCAGTTTGACAGGGGAGCAGTACTTC. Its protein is CASSLTGEQYF.

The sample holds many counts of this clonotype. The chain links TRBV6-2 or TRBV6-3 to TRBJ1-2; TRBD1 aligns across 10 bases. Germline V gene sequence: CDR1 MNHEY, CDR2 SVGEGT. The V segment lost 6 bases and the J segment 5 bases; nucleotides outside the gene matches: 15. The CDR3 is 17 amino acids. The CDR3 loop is CASRPLTGQGPNYGYTF. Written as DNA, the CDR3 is TGTGCCAGCAGACCCCTTACGGGACAGGGGCCGAATTATGGCTACACCTTC.

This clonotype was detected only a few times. The CDR3 reads CASSPRLDHTEAFF. CDR3 DNA sequence: TGTGCCAGCTCTCCCAGGTTGGATCACACTGAAGCTTTCTTT. The chain employs TRBV18 and TRBJ1-1; D is unclear. Germline CDR1 and CDR2: KGHSH and LQKENI. V lost 6 bases and J 3 bases, leaving 14 bases between the germline ends. There are 14 residues in the CDR3.

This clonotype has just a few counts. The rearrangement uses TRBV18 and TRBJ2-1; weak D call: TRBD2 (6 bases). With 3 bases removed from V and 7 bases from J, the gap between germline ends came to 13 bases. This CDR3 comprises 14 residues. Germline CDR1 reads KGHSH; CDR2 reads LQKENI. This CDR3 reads CASSPAQEGNEQFF. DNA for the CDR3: TGTGCCAGCTCACCGGCCCAGGAGGGGAATGAGCAGTTCTTC. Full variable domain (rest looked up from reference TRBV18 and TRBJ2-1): NAGVMQNPRHLVRRRGQEARLRCSPMKGHSHVYWYRQLPEEGLKFMVYLQKENIIDESGMPKERFSAEFPKEGPSILRIQQVVRGDSAAYFCASSPAQEGNEQFFGPGTRLTVL.

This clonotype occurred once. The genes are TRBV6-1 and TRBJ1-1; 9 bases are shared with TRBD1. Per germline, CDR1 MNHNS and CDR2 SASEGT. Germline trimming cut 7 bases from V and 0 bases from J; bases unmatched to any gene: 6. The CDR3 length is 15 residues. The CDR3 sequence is CASNRQGVMNTEAFF. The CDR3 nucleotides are TGTGCCAGCAATAGACAGGGGGTTATGAACACTGAAGCTTTCTTT.

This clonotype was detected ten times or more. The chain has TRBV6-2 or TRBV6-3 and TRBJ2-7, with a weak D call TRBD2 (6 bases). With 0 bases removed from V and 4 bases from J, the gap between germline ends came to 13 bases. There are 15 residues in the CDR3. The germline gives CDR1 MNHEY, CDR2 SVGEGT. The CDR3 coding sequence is TGTGCCAGCAGTTACTCTACGGCGGGATTGTACGAGCAGTACTTC. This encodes CASSYSTAGLYEQYF.

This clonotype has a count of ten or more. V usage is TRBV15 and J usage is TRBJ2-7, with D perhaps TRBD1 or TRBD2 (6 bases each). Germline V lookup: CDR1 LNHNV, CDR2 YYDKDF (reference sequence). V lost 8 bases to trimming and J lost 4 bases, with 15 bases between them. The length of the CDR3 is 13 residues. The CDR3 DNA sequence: TGTGCCACCGGCCAGGGCGGGACATACGAGCAGTACTTC. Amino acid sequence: CATGQGGTYEQYF.

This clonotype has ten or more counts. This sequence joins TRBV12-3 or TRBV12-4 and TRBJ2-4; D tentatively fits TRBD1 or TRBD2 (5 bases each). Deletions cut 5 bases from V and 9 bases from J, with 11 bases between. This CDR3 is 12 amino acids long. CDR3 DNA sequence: TGTGCCAGCAGTCCCCGGGACGCCATTCAGTACTTC. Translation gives CASSPRDAIQYF.

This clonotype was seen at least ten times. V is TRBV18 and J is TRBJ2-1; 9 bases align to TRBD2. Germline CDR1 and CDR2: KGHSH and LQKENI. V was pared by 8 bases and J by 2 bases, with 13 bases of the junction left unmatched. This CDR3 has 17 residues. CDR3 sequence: CASAHPGGRGTYNEQFF. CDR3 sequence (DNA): TGTGCCAGCGCCCATCCAGGCGGGAGGGGGACCTACAATGAGCAGTTCTTC.

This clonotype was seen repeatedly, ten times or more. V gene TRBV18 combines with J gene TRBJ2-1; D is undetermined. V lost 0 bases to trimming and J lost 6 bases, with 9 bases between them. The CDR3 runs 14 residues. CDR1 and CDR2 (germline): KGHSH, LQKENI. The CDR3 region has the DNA TGTGCCAGCTCACCACCCATCTGGGGCAATGAGCAGTTCTTC. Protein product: CASSPPIWGNEQFF.

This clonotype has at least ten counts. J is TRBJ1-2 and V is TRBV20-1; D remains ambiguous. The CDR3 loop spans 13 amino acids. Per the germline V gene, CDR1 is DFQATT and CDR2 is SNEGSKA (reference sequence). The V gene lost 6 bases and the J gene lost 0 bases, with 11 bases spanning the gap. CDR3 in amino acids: CSASESSNYGYTF. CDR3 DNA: TGCAGTGCATCGGAAAGTTCTAACTATGGCTACACCTTC.

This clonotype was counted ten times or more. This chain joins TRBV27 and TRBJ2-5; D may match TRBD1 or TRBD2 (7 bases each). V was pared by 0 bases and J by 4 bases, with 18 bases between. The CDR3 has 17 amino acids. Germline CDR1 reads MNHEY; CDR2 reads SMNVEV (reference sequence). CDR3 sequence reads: CASSLSWGEGARETQYF. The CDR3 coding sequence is TGTGCCAGCAGTTTATCGTGGGGGGAGGGGGCCCGAGAGACCCAGTACTTC.

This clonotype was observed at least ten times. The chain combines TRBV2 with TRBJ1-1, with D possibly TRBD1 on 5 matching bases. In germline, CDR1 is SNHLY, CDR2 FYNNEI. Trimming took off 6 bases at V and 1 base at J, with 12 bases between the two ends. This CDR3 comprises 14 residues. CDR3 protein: CASRATGGNTEAFF. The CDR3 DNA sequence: TGTGCCAGCAGAGCGACTGGGGGGAACACTGAAGCTTTCTTT.

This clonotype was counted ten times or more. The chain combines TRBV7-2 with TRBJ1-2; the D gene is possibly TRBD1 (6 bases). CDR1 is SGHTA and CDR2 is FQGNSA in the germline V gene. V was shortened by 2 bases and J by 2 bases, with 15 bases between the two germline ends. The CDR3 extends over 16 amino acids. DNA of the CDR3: TGTGCCAGCAGCTTAAAGGGGGGCAGCTTAAACTATGGCTACACCTTC. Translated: CASSLKGGSLNYGYTF.

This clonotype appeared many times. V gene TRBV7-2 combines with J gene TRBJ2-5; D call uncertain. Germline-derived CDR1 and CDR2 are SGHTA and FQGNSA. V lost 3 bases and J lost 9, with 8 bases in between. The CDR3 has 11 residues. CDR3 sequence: CASSLSRAQYF. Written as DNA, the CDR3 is TGTGCCAGCAGCTTGAGCCGGGCCCAGTACTTC.

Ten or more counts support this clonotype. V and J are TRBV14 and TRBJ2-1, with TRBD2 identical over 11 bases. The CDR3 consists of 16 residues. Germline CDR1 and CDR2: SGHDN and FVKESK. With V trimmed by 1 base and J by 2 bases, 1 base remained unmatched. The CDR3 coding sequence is TGTGCCAGCAGCCAAGCACTAGCGGGAGCCTACAATGAGCAGTTCTTC. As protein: CASSQALAGAYNEQFF.

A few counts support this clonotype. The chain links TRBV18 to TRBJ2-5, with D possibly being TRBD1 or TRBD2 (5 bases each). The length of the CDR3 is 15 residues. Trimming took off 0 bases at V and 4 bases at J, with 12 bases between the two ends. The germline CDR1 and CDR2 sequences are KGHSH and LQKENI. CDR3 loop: CASSPPWGSGETQYF. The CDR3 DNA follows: TGTGCCAGCTCACCACCATGGGGGTCCGGAGAGACCCAGTACTTC.